Presented here are 28 T cell receptor beta chains from one specimen sequenced in a study of CD8 T cells in ankylosing spondylitis. Study-wide findings and caveats: Within ankylosing spondylitis blood, a TCR beta motif made up of several highly homologous variants appeared to be characteristic.

TCRdb re-analysed the 5' RACE reads in MiXCR, keeping a single row per CDR3 protein. The data contain around 770,000 distinct CDR3 sequences, approximately 12% of them singletons. For these receptors, no antigen is known. Source material: blood, either unsorted or a sorted T cell fraction (not recorded which). These receptors originate from a male donor with ankylosing spondylitis.

The chain combines TRBV15 with TRBJ2-1; 8 nucleotides agree with TRBD2. The CDR3 length is 15 residues. CDR1 LNHNV and CDR2 YYDKDF come from the germline V gene (reference sequence). Losses at the gene ends were 4 bases for V and 7 bases for J; bases not matched to a gene: 9. This CDR3 reads CATSIGAGDDNEQFF. As DNA, the CDR3 is TGTGCCACCAGCATAGGAGCGGGGGACGATAATGAGCAGTTCTTC.

This clonotype was seen repeatedly, ten times or more. This chain links TRBV20-1 with TRBJ2-1; D possibly corresponds to TRBD1 (6 bases). The V gene lost 6 bases and the J gene lost 0 bases, with 15 bases spanning the gap. The length of the CDR3 is 15 residues. The V gene's germline CDR1 is DFQATT and CDR2 SNEGSKA (reference sequence). Written as DNA, the CDR3 is TGCAGTGCCTACTCCGGGACAACCTCCTACAATGAGCAGTTCTTC. Protein: CSAYSGTTSYNEQFF.

This clonotype was observed a handful of times. This chain connects TRBV7-9 to TRBJ1-1; D is uncertain. Germline CDR1 and CDR2: SEHNR and FQNEAQ (reference sequence). The CDR3 is 14 amino acids. The V end was cut by 2 bases, the J end by 0 bases, with 7 bases between. The CDR3 reads CASSLLKMNTEAFF. The CDR3 DNA is TGTGCCAGCAGCTTACTAAAGATGAACACTGAAGCTTTCTTT.

This clonotype was seen a handful of times. This rearrangement joins TRBV11-2 to TRBJ1-2, with TRBD1 identical over 8 bases. This CDR3 is 16 amino acids long. The germline V gene encodes CDR1 SGHAT and CDR2 FQNNGV. V shed 3 bases, J shed 5 bases, and the junction held 11 bases outside the gene matches. Here the CDR3 reads CASSFSQGDRSYGYTF. DNA of the CDR3: TGTGCCAGCAGCTTCTCCCAAGGGGACAGGAGTTATGGCTACACCTTC. Supplemented by reference TRBV11-2 and TRBJ1-2, the full variable domain reads EAGVAQSPRYKIIEKRQSVAFWCNPISGHATLYWYQQILGQGPKLLIQFQNNGVVDDSQLPKDRFSAERLKGVDSTLKIQPAKLEDSAVYLCASSFSQGDRSYGYTFGSGTRLTVV.

This clonotype came up once. The chain employs TRBV7-8 and TRBJ2-5, with TRBD2 matching over 12 bases. Germline V gives CDR1 SGHVS, CDR2 FQNEAQ. The J segment lost 5 bases and the V segment lost 1 base, leaving 5 bases of the junction unmatched. The CDR3 covers 16 residues. The chain's CDR3 is CASSLETSGSGETQYF. For the CDR3, the DNA is TGTGCCAGCAGCTTAGAGACTAGCGGGAGCGGTGAGACCCAGTACTTC.

This clonotype showed up many times. The gene calls are TRBV29-1 and TRBJ2-3; 13 bases are a match to TRBD2. The length of the CDR3 is 15 residues. The J segment lost 6 bases and the V segment lost 8 bases, leaving 11 bases of the junction unmatched. CDR1 and CDR2 (germline): SQVTM, ANQGSEA. DNA for the CDR3: TGCAGCATCCGTGGACTAGCGGGGGATGGGGATACGCAGTATTTT. This gives the protein CSIRGLAGDGDTQYF.

The rearrangement uses TRBV9 and TRBJ1-2, with a tentative D call TRBD1 (6 bases). Per the germline V gene, CDR1 is SGDLS and CDR2 is YYNGEE. This CDR3 spans 14 amino acids. Trimming pared 1 base from V and 4 bases from J, leaving 11 bases between. CDR3 sequence: CASSVSLDSYGYTF. The CDR3 DNA is TGTGCCAGCAGCGTAAGCCTGGACAGCTATGGCTACACCTTC.

The V gene is TRBV5-1, the J gene TRBJ2-2; no firm D call. V lost 0 bases, J lost 7 bases, and 13 bases lay in between. Germline V gives CDR1 SGHRS, CDR2 YFSETQ. The CDR3 totals 15 residues. CDR3 in amino acids: CASSLGAFTGGELFF. The DNA for the CDR3 is TGCGCCAGCAGCTTGGGAGCGTTTACCGGCGGGGAGCTGTTTTTT.

This clonotype was observed a few times. The chain links TRBV6-2 or TRBV6-3 to TRBJ1-6, with D unclear. CDR1 and CDR2 (germline): MNHEY, SVGEGT. V lost 7 bases to trimming and J lost 9 bases, with 16 bases between them. The CDR3 sequence is 14 residues long. The chain's CDR3 is CASNPGLRGSPLHF. CDR3 bases: TGTGCCAGCAACCCGGGCCTCCGCGGTTCACCCCTCCACTTT.

The chain employs TRBV4-3 and TRBJ2-1; no definite D call. Germline V gives CDR1 LGHNA, CDR2 YSLEER. Trimming cost V 4 bases and J 0 bases, with 16 bases left between them. This CDR3 is 17 amino acids long. CDR3 DNA: TGCGCCAGCAGCCCGGTCGCCGGGTTCCCCTCCTACAATGAGCAGTTCTTC. Protein sequence: CASSPVAGFPSYNEQFF.

The V gene is TRBV20-1, the J gene TRBJ2-7; 8 positions agree with TRBD2. The length of the CDR3 is 15 residues. CDR1 is DFQATT and CDR2 is SNEGSKA in the germline V gene (reference sequence). The trim removed 1 base at V and 2 bases at J, leaving 7 bases unmatched. The CDR3 reads CSARAGGVPTYEQYF. The CDR3 DNA is TGCAGTGCTAGAGCCGGGGGGGTGCCGACCTACGAGCAGTACTTC.

Only a few counts were recorded for this clonotype. This chain joins TRBV5-5 and TRBJ2-1; a weak D match, TRBD1 (5 bases). This CDR3 has 16 amino acids. Between the trimmed V and J ends, which lost 1 base and 0 bases, there was a span of 11 bases. CDR1 is SGHKS, CDR2 YYEKEE, per germline (reference sequence). The CDR3 region is CASSLSGASSYNEQFF. The CDR3 DNA follows: TGTGCCAGCAGCTTGAGTGGGGCTAGCTCCTACAATGAGCAGTTCTTC.

The table lists this clonotype with a few counts. This chain links TRBV21-1 with TRBJ2-1; the table's D gene call, TRBD2, was not cross checked with the DNA. TRBV21-1 is tagged as a pseudogene. This CDR3 comprises 14 residues. In DNA form, the CDR3 reads TGTGCCAGCGGTTTGCGCGGGAGAACGGATGAGCAGTTCTTC. Translated, it gives CASGLRGRTDEQFF.

This clonotype occurred a few times. The V and J genes are TRBV12-3 or TRBV12-4 and TRBJ1-5; 7 nucleotides match TRBD1. J lost 6 bases, V lost 6 bases, and 8 bases had no gene match. The CDR3 is made up of 14 amino acids. The CDR3 loop reads CASSPTGARQPQHF. As DNA, the CDR3 is TGTGCCAGCAGCCCTACAGGGGCCCGTCAGCCCCAGCATTTT.

V and J are TRBV6-1 and TRBJ1-1, with a possible D match to TRBD1 (5 bases). Between the trimmed V and J ends, which lost 4 bases and 3 bases, there was a span of 15 bases. This CDR3 comprises 15 residues. The germline CDR1 and CDR2 sequences are MNHNS and SASEGT. CDR3 in amino acids: CASSAPWGFHTEAFF. In nucleotides, the CDR3 is TGTGCCAGCAGTGCCCCGTGGGGGTTTCACACTGAAGCTTTCTTT.

This clonotype has a handful of counts. The rearrangement uses TRBV7-9 and TRBJ2-2, with 13 bases aligning to TRBD2. In germline, CDR1 is SEHNR, CDR2 FQNEAQ (reference sequence). The CDR3 consists of 16 residues. V lost 6 bases to trimming and J lost 7 bases; unmatched junction nucleotides: 8. CDR3 DNA: TGTGCCAGCAGTGGACTAGCGGGAGAAAGTGGCGGGGAGCTGTTTTTT. It yields the protein CASSGLAGESGGELFF. The entire variable domain, with the rest obtained from reference TRBV7-9 and TRBJ2-2, is as follows: DTGVSQNPRHKITKRGQNVTFRCDPISEHNRLYWYRQTLGQGPEFLTYFQNEAQLEKSRLLSDRFSAERPKGSFSTLEIQRTEQGDSAMYLCASSGLAGESGGELFFGEGSRLTVL.

This clonotype has only a few counts. CDR3 sequence reads: CASSLSRTRNQPQHF. CDR3 DNA: TGTGCCAGCAGTTTATCCAGGACTCGCAATCAGCCCCAGCATTTT. V is TRBV27 and J is TRBJ1-5; no definite D call. In germline, CDR1 is MNHEY, CDR2 SMNVEV (reference sequence). The length of the CDR3 is 15 residues. Trimming pared 0 bases from V and 2 bases from J, leaving 8 bases between.

The chain recombines TRBV18 with TRBJ1-4; D is uncertain. The CDR3 runs 16 residues. Germline V lookup: CDR1 KGHSH, CDR2 LQKENI. The V end was cut by 4 bases, the J end by 0 bases, with 12 bases between. CDR3 residues: CASSLGGPATNEKLFF. The DNA for the CDR3 is TGTGCCAGCTCACTCGGAGGACCTGCAACTAATGAAAAACTGTTTTTT.

This chain connects TRBV6-2 or TRBV6-3 to TRBJ2-7; 8 bases match TRBD2. V shed 4 bases, J shed 0 bases, and the junction held 5 bases outside the gene matches. There are 15 residues in the CDR3. Germline loops: CDR1 MNHEY, CDR2 SVGEGT. CDR3 DNA sequence: TGTGCCAGCAGTTTTAGCGGGGCCAGCTCCTACGAGCAGTACTTC. Translation gives CASSFSGASSYEQYF.

This clonotype occurred many times. The V and J genes are TRBV5-1 and TRBJ1-2; D possibly corresponds to TRBD1 (5 bases). V gave up 3 bases and J gave up 11 bases, with 14 bases separating them. The CDR3 length is 12 residues. The germline V gene has CDR1 SGHRS and CDR2 YFSETQ. The DNA of the CDR3 is TGCGCCAGCAGCTCGGAGGGGCCGGGGTACACCTTC. It encodes CASSSEGPGYTF.

The gene calls are TRBV9 and TRBJ2-3; TRBD2 aligns across 7 bases. The V gene's germline CDR1 is SGDLS and CDR2 YYNGEE. The CDR3 covers 20 residues. V dropped 0 bases and J dropped 0; count of bases not matched to a gene: 16. This CDR3 is CASSVGDWRGRRPSTDTQYF. The CDR3, as DNA: TGTGCCAGCAGCGTAGGGGACTGGCGGGGGAGACGTCCTAGCACAGATACGCAGTATTTT. Looking up the rest from reference TRBV9 and TRBJ2-3 gives the full variable domain: DSGVTQTPKHLITATGQRVTLRCSPRSGDLSVYWYQQSLDQGLQFLIQYYNGEERAKGNILERFSAQQFPDLHSELNLSSLELGDSALYFCASSVGDWRGRRPSTDTQYFGPGTRLTVL.

This clonotype was seen only a few times. The rearrangement uses TRBV11-2 and TRBJ2-2; 7 bases align to TRBD1. Germline CDR1 and CDR2: SGHAT and FQNNGV. This CDR3 contains 14 residues. The V segment lost 5 bases and the J segment 4 bases; nucleotides outside the gene matches: 4. CDR3 in DNA: TGTGCCAGCAGCCCTAGGGGGCGCACCGGGGAGCTGTTTTTT. It is translated as CASSPRGRTGELFF.

This clonotype was detected a few times. The rearrangement joins TRBV10-3 to TRBJ1-2; D call uncertain. This CDR3 spans 16 amino acids. Per germline, CDR1 ENHRY and CDR2 SYGVKD. V gave up 3 bases and J gave up 0 bases, with 14 bases separating them. CDR3 nucleotides: TGTGCCATCAGTGATTCACGGGCCCTAGCTAACTATGGCTACACCTTC. Translating gives CAISDSRALANYGYTF.

This clonotype was seen only a few times. This chain uses TRBV20-1 with TRBJ2-3; TRBD2 aligns across 7 bases. This CDR3 comprises 16 residues. Losses at the gene ends were 1 base for V and 6 bases for J; bases not matched to a gene: 13. The germline CDR1 and CDR2 sequences are DFQATT and SNEGSKA (reference sequence). CDR3 amino acids: CSARAKGLAVRDTQYF. The DNA of the CDR3 is TGCAGTGCTAGAGCCAAGGGTCTAGCGGTCAGGGATACGCAGTATTTT.

In this sample, this clonotype turned up a few times. CDR3 in DNA: TGTGCCAGCAGTACTGGGAGCCAGCCCCAGCATTTT. This codes for CASSTGSQPQHF. The V gene is TRBV6-5, the J gene TRBJ1-5, with D uncertain. CDR1 is MNHEY and CDR2 is SVGAGI in the germline V gene. Deletions cut 5 bases from V and 7 bases from J, with 9 bases between. The CDR3 runs 12 residues.

The chain carries TRBV19 and TRBJ1-5, with D uncertain. The ends were cut back, 3 bases at V and 11 bases at J, with 14 bases in the middle. The CDR3 spans 13 residues. Germline-derived CDR1 and CDR2 are LNHDA and SQIVND (reference sequence). CDR3 amino acids: CASSITRAGAQHF. Written as DNA, the CDR3 is TGTGCCAGTAGTATCACGCGGGCCGGGGCCCAGCATTTT.

This sequence joins TRBV7-8 and TRBJ2-1; perhaps TRBD2 as D (6 bases). The CDR3 consists of 11 residues. The germline V gene encodes CDR1 SGHVS and CDR2 FQNEAQ. V was clipped by 6 bases and J by 8 bases, with 8 bases between them. In nucleotides, the CDR3 is TGTGCCAGCAGGGAGCGGGATGAGCAGTTCTTC. This sequence encodes CASRERDEQFF.

This chain connects TRBV25-1 to TRBJ1-2; 9 positions agree with TRBD1. Germline CDR1 and CDR2: MGHDK and SYGVNS. CDR3 length: 16 amino acids. Trimming took 3 bases from V and 9 from J; bases not matched to a gene: 14. CDR3 sequence: CASSEVLSPGTGSYTF. CDR3 DNA: TGTGCCAGCAGTGAGGTCCTCTCTCCCGGGACAGGGAGCTACACCTTC.